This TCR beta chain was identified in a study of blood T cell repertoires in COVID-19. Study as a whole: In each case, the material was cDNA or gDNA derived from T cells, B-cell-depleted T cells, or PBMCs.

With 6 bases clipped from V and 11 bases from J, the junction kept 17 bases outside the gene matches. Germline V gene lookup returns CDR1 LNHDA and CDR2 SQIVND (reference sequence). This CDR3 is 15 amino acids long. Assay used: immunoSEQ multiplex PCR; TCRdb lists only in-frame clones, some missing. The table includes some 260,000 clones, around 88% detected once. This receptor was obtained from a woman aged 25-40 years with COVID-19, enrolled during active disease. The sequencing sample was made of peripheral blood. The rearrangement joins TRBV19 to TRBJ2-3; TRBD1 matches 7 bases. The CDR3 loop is CASSLTPKPGQMQYF. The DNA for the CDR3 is TGTGCCAGTAGCCTAACCCCCAAACCGGGACAGATGCAGTATTTT.